These 26 T cell receptor beta chains originate from one sample sequenced in a study of siplizumab effects on memory and regulatory T cells. Sequencing used immunoSEQ multiplex PCR; TCRdb keeps in-frame clones, though not all of them. The table lists over 50,000 clones, 75% to 90% of them singletons, with 3.8% in the top ten. The specimen sequenced was memory CD4+ T cells sorted from blood. The receptors come from a human donor in good health.

This clone came up once. CDR3 protein: CASTPPLANTEAFF. The CDR3 coding sequence is TGTGCCAGCACCCCGCCTCTAGCGAACACTGAAGCTTTCTTT. V gene TRBV2 combines with J gene TRBJ1-1; D gene uncertain. The V end was cut by 7 bases, the J end by 1 base, with 13 bases between. Germline V CDR1 and CDR2: SNHLY, FYNNEI. This CDR3 contains 14 residues.

The rearrangement joins TRBV6-5 to TRBJ1-2; 8 bases are a match to TRBD1. Losses at the gene ends were 6 bases for V and 4 bases for J; bases not matched to a gene: 7. The CDR3 has 14 residues. Germline values: CDR1 MNHEY, CDR2 SVGAGI. The CDR3 region is CASREGQGPYGYTF. In nucleotides, the CDR3 is TGTGCCAGCAGAGAAGGACAGGGACCCTATGGCTACACCTTC.

The CDR3 DNA is TGTGCCAGTAGTACAACCGCGGACAGGGGAGTATACTTC. Amino acid sequence: CASSTTADRGVYF. The chain has TRBV19 and TRBJ2-7; 9 nucleotides align to TRBD1. The CDR3 sequence is 13 residues long. CDR1 and CDR2 from the germline V gene are LNHDA and SQIVND (reference sequence). V lost 4 bases, J lost 13 bases, and 11 bases stayed unmatched.

The chain recombines TRBV5-1 with TRBJ2-7; TRBD1 matches at 7 bases. Germline-derived CDR1 and CDR2 are SGHRS and YFSETQ. V was clipped by 1 base and J by 2 bases; unmatched bases: 9. The CDR3 contains 16 residues. CDR3 sequence (DNA): TGCGCCAGCAGCTTGTCAGGGACAGCGTCCGCCTACGAGCAGTACTTC. Encoded protein: CASSLSGTASAYEQYF.

The chain employs TRBV6-1 and TRBJ2-7; 9 bases line up with TRBD1. CDR1 MNHNS and CDR2 SASEGT come from the germline V gene. The CDR3 contains 13 residues. V shed 10 bases and J 7 bases; nucleotides not matched to a gene: 11. The CDR3 bases are TGTGCCACCAAGCCGGGACAGGGAGAGGAGCAGTACTTC. Encoded protein: CATKPGQGEEQYF.

The chain employs TRBV7-9 and TRBJ2-3, with 8 bases aligning to TRBD2. Germline V lookup: CDR1 SEHNR, CDR2 FQNEAQ (reference sequence). This CDR3 has 15 residues. The ends lost 2 bases at V and 2 bases at J; junction bases unmatched: 3. CDR3 residues: CASSLYSGATDTQYF. DNA for the CDR3: TGTGCCAGCAGCTTATATAGCGGGGCCACAGATACGCAGTATTTT.

This clone appeared a few times. The chain uses TRBV11-1 and TRBJ2-5; D remains unclear. The CDR3 is made up of 15 amino acids. Germline values: CDR1 SGHAT, CDR2 FQDESV (reference sequence). The V and J ends lost 8 bases and 1 base respectively, with 17 bases between them. CDR3 protein: CASGHSSNPQETQYF. The CDR3 DNA reads as TGTGCCAGCGGCCACAGCTCTAATCCCCAAGAGACCCAGTACTTC.

This rearrangement joins TRBV4-2 to TRBJ2-7; possibly TRBD1 or TRBD2 for D (6 bases each). The CDR3 contains 19 residues. V lost 2 bases to trimming and J lost 1 base, with 24 bases between them. Germline CDR1 LGHNA, CDR2 YNFKEQ. In DNA, the CDR3 is TGTGCCAGCAGCCAACATGGGGGGCTGAAGGGCGGAAAGTCCTACGAGCAGTACTTC. Protein: CASSQHGGLKGGKSYEQYF.

The chain is built from TRBV6-6 and TRBJ2-3; perhaps TRBD2 as D (5 bases). The CDR3 has 15 amino acids. Between the trimmed V and J ends, which lost 6 bases and 4 bases, there was a span of 17 bases. Germline CDR1 reads MNHNY; CDR2 reads SVGAGI (reference sequence). The CDR3 sequence is CASRIHTGRADTQYF. The CDR3 DNA sequence: TGTGCCAGCAGAATACATACGGGAAGAGCAGATACGCAGTATTTT.

The V call is TRBV2, the J call TRBJ1-1; TRBD1 matches at 7 bases. Germline V gives CDR1 SNHLY, CDR2 FYNNEI. The CDR3 spans 13 residues. Germline trimming cut 6 bases from V and 1 base from J; bases unmatched to any gene: 2. The CDR3 coding sequence is TGTGCCAGCAGGTACAGGGGGAACACTGAAGCTTTCTTT. Translated, it gives CASRYRGNTEAFF.

This clone was counted a single time. The chain combines TRBV28 with TRBJ1-2; a weak D match, TRBD1 (5 bases). Per the germline V gene, CDR1 is MDHEN and CDR2 is SYDVKM. V lost 6 bases, J lost 5 bases, and 13 bases lay in between. The CDR3 runs 13 residues. CDR3 DNA: TGTGCCAGCAGCTCAGCGGGGCGGTATGGCTACACCTTC. Residues: CASSSAGRYGYTF.

The chain combines TRBV5-1 with TRBJ1-2; D remains ambiguous. CDR3 length: 11 residues. Germline loops: CDR1 SGHRS, CDR2 YFSETQ. The V gene lost 4 bases and the J gene lost 8 bases, with 9 bases spanning the gap. The chain's CDR3 is CASSEGFGYTF. The CDR3 DNA follows: TGCGCCAGCAGCGAGGGCTTCGGCTACACCTTC.

This chain links TRBV11-3 with TRBJ2-2; D is possibly TRBD1 or TRBD2 (6 bases each). This CDR3 contains 15 residues. The germline CDR1 and CDR2 sequences are SGHNT and YENEEA. V dropped 2 bases and J dropped 5 bases, with 12 bases sitting between them. CDR3: CASSLSGAGTGELFF. CDR3 in DNA: TGTGCCAGCAGCTTATCGGGGGCTGGGACCGGGGAGCTGTTTTTT. Filled out from reference TRBV11-3 and TRBJ2-2, the complete variable domain reads EAGVVQSPRYKIIEKKQPVAFWCNPISGHNTLYWYLQNLGQGPELLIRYENEEAVDDSQLPKDRFSAERLKGVDSTLKIQPAELGDSAVYLCASSLSGAGTGELFFGEGSRLTVL.

The chain links TRBV11-2 to TRBJ2-6; D ambiguous. V lost 4 bases and J lost 0, with 10 bases in between. The CDR3 totals 16 residues. Germline CDR1 SGHAT, CDR2 FQNNGV. DNA for the CDR3: TGTGCCAGCAGCTCTAGAGGAAGCTCTGGGGCCAACGTCCTGACTTTC. It translates to CASSSRGSSGANVLTF.

V usage is TRBV5-8 and J usage is TRBJ2-7, with D maybe TRBD1 (6 bases). V lost 0 bases and J 3 bases, leaving 13 bases between the germline ends. The germline gives CDR1 SGHTS, CDR2 YDEGEE. The CDR3 has 15 residues. This chain's CDR3 is CASSLGGRRFYEQYF. CDR3 in DNA: TGTGCCAGCAGCTTGGGGGGGCGGAGGTTCTACGAGCAGTACTTC.

The chain joins TRBV7-6 to TRBJ2-7; TRBD2 might be the D (5 bases). Trimming removed 5 bases at V and 2 bases at J, with 13 bases between. Germline assignment: CDR1 SGHVS and CDR2 FNYEAQ. The CDR3 runs 14 residues. The CDR3 here is CASSLGLNTYEQYF. CDR3 in DNA: TGTGCCAGCAGCCTAGGACTGAATACCTACGAGCAGTACTTC.

The chain combines TRBV6-5 with TRBJ2-5; no reliable D call. Germline V CDR1 and CDR2: MNHEY, SVGAGI. There are 12 residues in the CDR3. V gave up 6 bases and J gave up 2 bases, with 7 bases separating them. CDR3: CASSRRQETQYF. Here the CDR3 DNA reads TGTGCCAGCAGCCGTCGTCAAGAGACCCAGTACTTC.

CDR3 sequence (DNA): TGTGCCAGCAGCTCATTCGTGGGTGGAGAGACCCAGTACTTC. Its translation is CASSSFVGGETQYF. This chain links TRBV5-5 with TRBJ2-5; D not resolved. Trimming stripped 3 bases from V and 4 bases from J, with 13 bases between. This CDR3 is built from 14 residues. Germline V gene lookup returns CDR1 SGHKS and CDR2 YYEKEE (reference sequence).

Only one count was recorded for this clone. The chain employs TRBV15 and TRBJ1-3, with no clear D. V lost 0 bases, J lost 0 bases, and 6 bases lay in between. The CDR3 length is 15 residues. The germline gives CDR1 LNHNV, CDR2 YYDKDF (reference sequence). The CDR3 loop reads CATSRDATSGNTIYF. The CDR3 DNA sequence: TGTGCCACCAGCAGAGATGCCACCTCTGGAAACACCATATATTTT.

With regard to this clone: One end of the junction fails to match germline, which may point to a read error. The genes are TRBV7-6 and TRBJ1-1; no clear D gene. CDR1 SGHVS and CDR2 FNYEAQ come from the germline V gene. The CDR3 covers 13 residues. CDR3 region: CASSVAAYTEAFF. CDR3 sequence (DNA): TGTGCCAGCAGCGTAGCAGCTTACACTGAAGCTTTCTTT.

The V and J genes are TRBV5-1 and TRBJ1-5; weak D call: TRBD1 (5 bases). Trimming pared 6 bases from V and 4 bases from J, leaving 17 bases between. Per the germline V gene, CDR1 is SGHRS and CDR2 is YFSETQ. This CDR3 is 15 amino acids long. CDR3 protein: CASTPAPGGNQPQHF. CDR3 DNA: TGCGCCAGCACCCCTGCCCCTGGGGGTAATCAGCCCCAGCATTTT.

This clone was picked up one time. This chain links TRBV18 with TRBJ1-4, with a possible D match to TRBD1 (6 bases). Germline values: CDR1 KGHSH, CDR2 LQKENI. This CDR3 spans 15 amino acids. With 0 bases removed from V and 11 bases from J, the gap between germline ends came to 16 bases. The CDR3 is CASSPPTTGSGKLFF. The CDR3 nucleotides are TGTGCCAGCTCACCACCTACAACAGGGAGTGGGAAACTGTTTTTT.

The chain has TRBV6-1 and TRBJ1-5; D perhaps matches TRBD1 (5 bases). The V gene lost 6 bases and the J gene lost 0 bases, with 12 bases spanning the gap. CDR3 length: 15 residues. Germline CDR1 and CDR2: MNHNS and SASEGT. The CDR3, as DNA: TGTGCCAGCAGGATACAGGAAAATAGCAATCAGCCCCAGCATTTT. It specifies CASRIQENSNQPQHF.

The V call is TRBV6-5, the J call TRBJ2-7; tentatively, D is TRBD2 (6 bases). The CDR3 is made up of 15 amino acids. The V end lost 5 bases, the J end lost 0 bases, and 14 bases lay between the germline ends. The V gene's germline CDR1 is MNHEY and CDR2 SVGAGI. The CDR3 loop reads CASSPGHGSSYEQYF. The CDR3 DNA follows: TGTGCCAGCAGTCCCGGCCACGGGAGCTCCTACGAGCAGTACTTC.

The rearrangement uses TRBV7-6 and TRBJ2-5; D possibly uses TRBD1 or TRBD2 (7 bases each). The CDR3 loop spans 15 amino acids. Trimming left V 3 bases short and J 2 bases short, with 13 bases between. Germline V gives CDR1 SGHVS, CDR2 FNYEAQ. CDR3 bases: TGTGCCAGCAGCTTGCCCAGGGGGGGGCAAGAGACCCAGTACTTC. This gives the protein CASSLPRGGQETQYF.

The J gene is TRBJ2-5, the V gene TRBV19; the match to TRBD1 covers 9 bases. Germline V gene data show CDR1 as LNHDA and CDR2 as SQIVND (reference sequence). Trimming took 8 bases from V and 5 from J; bases not matched to a gene: 3. The CDR3 is made up of 12 amino acids. CDR3 amino acids: CASGQGRETQYF. In DNA form, the CDR3 reads TGTGCCAGTGGACAGGGGCGCGAGACCCAGTACTTC. The whole variable domain, filled in from reference TRBV19 and TRBJ2-5, reads DGGITQSPKYLFRKEGQNVTLSCEQNLNHDAMYWYRQDPGQGLRLIYYSQIVNDFQKGDIAEGYSVSREKKESFPLTVTSAQKNPTAFYLCASGQGRETQYFGPGTRLLVL.